This entry is about one TCR beta chain. Germline V CDR1 and CDR2: LNHNV, YYDKDF (reference sequence). The trim removed 7 bases at V and 3 bases at J, leaving 10 bases unmatched. The CDR3 loop spans 15 amino acids. Clones were sequenced by immunoSEQ multiplex PCR, and TCRdb holds only the in-frame ones, with some missing. This sample yields fewer than 250,000 clones, of which about four fifths are seen a single time; approximately 5% belongs to the top ten. This entry belongs to a study of blood T cell repertoires in COVID-19. The study recruited people aged 18 to 89 years across roughly 25 US areas. Within 2 weeks of study entry, exposed participants had contacted a PCR-confirmed or clinician-diagnosed COVID-19 case.

This chain uses TRBV15 with TRBJ1-1; 8 nucleotides line up with TRBD1. What was sequenced was PBMCs or T cells enriched from blood (not recorded which). The origin of this receptor is a woman aged 50 to 60 who had been exposed to COVID-19. In nucleotides, the CDR3 is TGTGCCACCACCCCCGACCAGGGGGCTTACACTGAAGCTTTCTTT. Residues: CATTPDQGAYTEAFF.